This TCR beta chain appears in the sequencing data of a study of blood T cell repertoires in COVID-19. Methods used by the authors: Scientists estimated how many nucleated cells there were by amplifying reference gene primers. Profiled with immunoSEQ multiplex PCR; TCRdb holds only in-frame clones, not every one. The D gene and trimming were derived from the DNA, and the V and J assignments and clone size from that table. This table has 350,000 to 450,000 clones, approximately 86% appearing once. Trimming took 4 bases from V and 2 from J; bases not matched to a gene: 12. This CDR3 has 19 residues. Germline CDR1 MNHNS, CDR2 SASEGT.

The sequencing sample was made of peripheral blood. This TCR came from a woman in her sixties or seventies with COVID-19, enrolled during active disease. The chain carries TRBV6-1 and TRBJ2-3; 13 nucleotides line up with TRBD2. The CDR3 DNA reads TGTGCCAGCAGTGCGCGACTAGCGGGGGGCCCGAGGGCCACAGATACGCAGTATTTT. It encodes CASSARLAGGPRATDTQYF.